This TCR beta chain is drawn from a study of cytomegalovirus exposure and HLA in healthy donors. About the study: About 85 million unique TCRs from HLA-typed donors were held in an early release of data. General study findings and limits: In an earlier analysis, about 87% or about 30%: the productive usage of most TCR beta V segments. The study put 150 to 200 TCR beta chains on its list as cytomegalovirus-associated.

Regarding this clone: Its antigen is as yet unknown.

Healthy donors of bone marrow made up the group. In the PCR, 60 Vbeta and 13 Jbeta primers were used. The table came from immunoSEQ multiplex PCR; TCRdb's copy has only in-frame clones and leaves some out. The sample includes about 120,000 clones, nearly 80% of them seen just once. This CDR3 spans 16 amino acids. Germline V gene data show CDR1 as SGHNT and CDR2 as YYREEE (reference sequence). Trimming pared 0 bases from V and 4 bases from J, leaving 13 bases between. The sequenced sample consisted of PBMCs. The V call is TRBV5-4, the J call TRBJ2-2; TRBD2 might be the D (5 bases). The TCR sequence derives from a woman aged 30 to 39 in good health and CMV-seropositive. The CDR3 here is CASSLASGVGTGELFF. Here the CDR3 DNA reads TGTGCCAGCAGCTTGGCCTCCGGGGTGGGCACCGGGGAGCTGTTTTTT.